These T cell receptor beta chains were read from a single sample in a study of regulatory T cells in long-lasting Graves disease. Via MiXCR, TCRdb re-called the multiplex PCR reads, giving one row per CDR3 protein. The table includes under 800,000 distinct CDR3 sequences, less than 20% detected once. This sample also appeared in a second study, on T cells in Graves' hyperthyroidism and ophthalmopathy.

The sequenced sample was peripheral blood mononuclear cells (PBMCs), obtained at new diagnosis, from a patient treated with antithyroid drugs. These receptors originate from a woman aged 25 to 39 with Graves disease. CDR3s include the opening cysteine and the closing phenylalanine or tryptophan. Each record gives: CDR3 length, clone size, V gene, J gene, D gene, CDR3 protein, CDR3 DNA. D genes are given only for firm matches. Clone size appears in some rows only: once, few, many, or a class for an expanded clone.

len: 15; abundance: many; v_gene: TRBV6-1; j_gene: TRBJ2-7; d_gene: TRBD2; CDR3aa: CASTSGGTQSYEQYF; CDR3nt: TGTGCCAGCACATCGGGAGGGACACAATCCTACGAGCAGTACTTC
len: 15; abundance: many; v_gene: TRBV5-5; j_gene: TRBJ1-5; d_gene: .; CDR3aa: CASSASGTTSQPQHF; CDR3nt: TGTGCCAGCAGCGCTTCTGGGACAACATCTCAGCCCCAGCATTTT
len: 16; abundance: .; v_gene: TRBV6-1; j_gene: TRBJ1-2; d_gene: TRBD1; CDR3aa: CASTPRSGGRYYGYTF; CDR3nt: TGTGCCAGCACTCCCAGGTCAGGGGGGCGATACTATGGCTACACCTTC
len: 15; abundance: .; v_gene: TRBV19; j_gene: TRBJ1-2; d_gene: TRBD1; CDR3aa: CASSAPGQGFYGYTF; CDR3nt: TGTGCCAGTAGTGCTCCGGGACAGGGATTCTATGGCTACACCTTC
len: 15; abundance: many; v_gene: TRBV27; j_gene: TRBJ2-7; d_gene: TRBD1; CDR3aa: CASSGWTGSKHEQYF; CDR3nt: TGTGCCAGCAGCGGCTGGACAGGGTCAAAGCACGAGCAGTACTTC
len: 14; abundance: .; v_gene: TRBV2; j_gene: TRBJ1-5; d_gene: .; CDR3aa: CASSDSVETQPQHF; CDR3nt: TGTGCCAGCAGTGATTCGGTAGAGACTCAGCCCCAGCATTTT
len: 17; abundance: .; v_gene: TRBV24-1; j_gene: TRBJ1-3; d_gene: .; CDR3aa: CATSDQRLGSSGNTIYF; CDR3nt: TGTGCCACCAGTGACCAACGACTCGGCAGCTCTGGAAACACCATATATTTT
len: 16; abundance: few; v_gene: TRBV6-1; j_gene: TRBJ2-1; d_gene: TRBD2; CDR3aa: CASRQPGLADYNEQFF; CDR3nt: TGTGCCAGCAGACAACCAGGACTAGCGGACTACAATGAGCAGTTCTTC
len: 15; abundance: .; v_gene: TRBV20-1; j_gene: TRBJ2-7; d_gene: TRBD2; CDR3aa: CSLVGTSGSSYEQYF; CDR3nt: TGCAGCCTTGTGGGGACTAGCGGGAGTTCCTACGAGCAGTACTTC
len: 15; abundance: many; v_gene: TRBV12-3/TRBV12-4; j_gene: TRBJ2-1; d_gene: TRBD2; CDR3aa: CASVKRDQRSNEQFF; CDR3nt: TGTGCCAGCGTCAAGCGGGATCAGAGGTCCAATGAGCAGTTCTTC
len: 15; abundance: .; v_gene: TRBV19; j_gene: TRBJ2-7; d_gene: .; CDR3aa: CASSIAGQTSREQYF; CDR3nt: TGTGCCAGTAGTATCGCGGGACAGACCTCTCGCGAGCAGTACTTC
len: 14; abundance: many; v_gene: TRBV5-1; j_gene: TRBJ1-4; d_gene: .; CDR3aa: CASSEEGRGEKLFF; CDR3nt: TGCGCCAGCAGTGAGGAGGGCAGGGGTGAAAAACTGTTTTTT
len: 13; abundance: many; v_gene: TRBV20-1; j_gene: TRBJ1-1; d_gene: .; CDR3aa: CSGPGQFNTEAFF; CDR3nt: TGCAGTGGCCCCGGACAGTTCAACACTGAAGCTTTCTTT
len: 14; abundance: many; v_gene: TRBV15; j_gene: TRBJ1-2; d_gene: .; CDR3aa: CATSTHQGGYGYTF; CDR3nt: TGTGCCACCAGCACCCATCAAGGAGGCTATGGCTACACCTTC
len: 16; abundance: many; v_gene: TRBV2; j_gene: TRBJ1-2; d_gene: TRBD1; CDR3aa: CASSAGTGTSNYGYTF; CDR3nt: TGTGCCAGCAGCGCCGGGACAGGGACGAGTAACTATGGCTACACCTTC
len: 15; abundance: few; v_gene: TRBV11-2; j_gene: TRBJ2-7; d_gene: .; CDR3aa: CASSTTQGSSYEQYF; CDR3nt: TGTGCCAGCAGCACGACCCAGGGATCCTCCTACGAGCAGTACTTC
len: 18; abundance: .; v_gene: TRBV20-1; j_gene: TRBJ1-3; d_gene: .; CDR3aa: CSAREIVGQTNSGNTIYF; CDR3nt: TGCAGTGCTAGAGAAATTGTTGGACAGACAAACTCTGGAAACACCATATATTTT
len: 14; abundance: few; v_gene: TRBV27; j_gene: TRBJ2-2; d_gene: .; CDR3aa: CATQGQVNTGELFF; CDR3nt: TGTGCCACCCAAGGACAAGTGAACACCGGGGAGCTGTTTTTT
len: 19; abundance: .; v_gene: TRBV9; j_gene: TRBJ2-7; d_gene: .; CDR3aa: CASRGRGQGSWGISYEQYF; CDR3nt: TGTGCCAGCAGGGGCCGTGGGCAGGGGAGTTGGGGCATCTCCTACGAGCAGTACTTC
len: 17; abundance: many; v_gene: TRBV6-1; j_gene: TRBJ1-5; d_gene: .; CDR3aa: CASSVRIDRISNQPQHF; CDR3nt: TGTGCCAGCAGTGTTAGAATCGACAGGATAAGCAATCAGCCCCAGCATTTT
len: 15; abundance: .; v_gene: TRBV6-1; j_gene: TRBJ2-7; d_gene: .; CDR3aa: CASSEWGIQVYEQYF; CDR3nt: TGTGCCAGCAGTGAATGGGGTATACAGGTCTACGAGCAGTACTTC
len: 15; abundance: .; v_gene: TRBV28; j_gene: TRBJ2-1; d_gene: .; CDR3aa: CASSLSGPSYNEQFF; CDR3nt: TGTGCCAGCAGTTTATCGGGCCCCTCCTACAATGAGCAGTTCTTC
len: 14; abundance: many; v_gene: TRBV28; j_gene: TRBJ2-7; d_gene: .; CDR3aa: CASSSPTGTYEQYF; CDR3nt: TGTGCCAGCAGTTCCCCGACGGGGACCTACGAGCAGTACTTC
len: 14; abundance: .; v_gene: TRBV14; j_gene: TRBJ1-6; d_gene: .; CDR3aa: CASRGDPVNSPLHF; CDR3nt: TGTGCCAGCAGGGGAGACCCGGTTAATTCACCCCTCCACTTT
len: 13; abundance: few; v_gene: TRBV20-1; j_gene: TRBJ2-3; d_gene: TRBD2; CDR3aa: CSATIAGADTQYF; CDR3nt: TGCAGTGCTACCATAGCGGGGGCAGATACGCAGTATTTT
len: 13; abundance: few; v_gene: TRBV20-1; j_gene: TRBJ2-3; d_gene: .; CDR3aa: CSATLGDLDTQYF; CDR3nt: TGCAGTGCTACGCTCGGGGACCTAGATACGCAGTATTTT
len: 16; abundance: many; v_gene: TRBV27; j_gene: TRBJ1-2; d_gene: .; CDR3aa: CASRGRETGRNYGYTF; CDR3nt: TGTGCCAGCAGAGGAAGGGAAACAGGGCGTAACTATGGCTACACCTTC
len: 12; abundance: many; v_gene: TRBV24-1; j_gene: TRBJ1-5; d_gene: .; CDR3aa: CATSASNQPQHF; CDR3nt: TGTGCCACCAGTGCCTCTAATCAGCCCCAGCATTTT
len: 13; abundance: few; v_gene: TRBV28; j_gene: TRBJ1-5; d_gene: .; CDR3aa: CASRPEARQPQHF; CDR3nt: TGTGCCAGCAGGCCTGAGGCTCGGCAGCCCCAGCATTTT
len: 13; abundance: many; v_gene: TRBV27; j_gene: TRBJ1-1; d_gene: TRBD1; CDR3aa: CASRDATGRGAFF; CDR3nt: TGTGCCAGCAGGGATGCGACAGGGAGAGGAGCTTTCTTT
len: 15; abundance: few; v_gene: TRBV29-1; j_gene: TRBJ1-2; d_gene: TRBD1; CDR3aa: CSVGRTGLSNYGYTF; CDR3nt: TGCAGCGTCGGAAGGACAGGGCTCTCTAACTATGGCTACACCTTC
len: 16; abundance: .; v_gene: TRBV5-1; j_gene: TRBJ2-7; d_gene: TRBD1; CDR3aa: CASSLEGAILFYEQYF; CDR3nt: TGCGCCAGCAGCTTGGAGGGGGCTATACTATTCTACGAGCAGTACTTC
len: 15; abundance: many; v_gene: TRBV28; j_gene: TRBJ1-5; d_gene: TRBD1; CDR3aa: CASSAGTGLSQPQHF; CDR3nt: TGTGCCAGCAGTGCCGGGACAGGGTTGAGTCAGCCCCAGCATTTT
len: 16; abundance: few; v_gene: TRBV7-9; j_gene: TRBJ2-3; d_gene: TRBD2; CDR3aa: CASSVRTSGPTDTQYF; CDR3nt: TGTGCCAGCAGCGTCAGGACTAGCGGGCCTACAGATACGCAGTATTTT
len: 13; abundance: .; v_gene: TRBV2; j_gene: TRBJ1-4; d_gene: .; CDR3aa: CASIPEWGEKLFF; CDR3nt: TGTGCCAGCATACCCGAATGGGGAGAAAAACTGTTTTTT
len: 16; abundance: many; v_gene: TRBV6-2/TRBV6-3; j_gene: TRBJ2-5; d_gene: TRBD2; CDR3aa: CASRPLSGSFQETQYF; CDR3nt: TGTGCCAGCAGACCTCTTAGCGGGAGTTTTCAAGAGACCCAGTACTTC
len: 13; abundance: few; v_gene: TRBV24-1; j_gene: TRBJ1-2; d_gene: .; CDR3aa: CATSDLINYGYTF; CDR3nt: TGTGCCACCAGTGATTTGATAAACTATGGCTACACCTTC
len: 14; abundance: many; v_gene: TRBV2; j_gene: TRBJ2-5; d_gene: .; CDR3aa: CASSYGRYRETQYF; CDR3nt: TGTGCCAGCAGCTACGGACGGTATAGGGAGACCCAGTACTTC
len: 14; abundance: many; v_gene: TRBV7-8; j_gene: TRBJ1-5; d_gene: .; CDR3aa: CASSLAGVNQPQHF; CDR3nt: TGTGCCAGCAGCTTAGCAGGGGTCAATCAGCCCCAGCATTTT
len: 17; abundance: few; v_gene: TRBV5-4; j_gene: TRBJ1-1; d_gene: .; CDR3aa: CASSLAGTIKAGTEAFF; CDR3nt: TGTGCCAGCAGCTTGGCTGGGACAATTAAAGCGGGGACTGAAGCTTTCTTT
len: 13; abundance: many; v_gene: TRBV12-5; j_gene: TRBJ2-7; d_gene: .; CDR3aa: CASGPDSSYEQYF; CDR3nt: TGTGCTAGTGGACCGGACAGCTCCTACGAGCAGTACTTC
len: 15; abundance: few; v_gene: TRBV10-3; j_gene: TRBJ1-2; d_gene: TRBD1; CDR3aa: CAISEEQGWNYGYTF; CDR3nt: TGTGCCATCAGTGAGGAACAGGGGTGGAACTATGGCTACACCTTC
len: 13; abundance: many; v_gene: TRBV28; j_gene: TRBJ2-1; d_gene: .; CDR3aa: CASRLVMGNEQFF; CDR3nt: TGTGCCAGCCGACTAGTCATGGGCAATGAGCAGTTCTTC